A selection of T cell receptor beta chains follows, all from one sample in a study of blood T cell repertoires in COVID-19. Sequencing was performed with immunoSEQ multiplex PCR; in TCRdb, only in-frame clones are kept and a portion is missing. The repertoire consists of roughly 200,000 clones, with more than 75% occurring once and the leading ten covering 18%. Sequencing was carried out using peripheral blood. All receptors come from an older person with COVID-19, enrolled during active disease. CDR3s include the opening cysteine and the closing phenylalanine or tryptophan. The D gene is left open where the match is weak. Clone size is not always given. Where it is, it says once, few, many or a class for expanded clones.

TGTGCCAGCAGCCACATACAGGGGGGCTCTGGAAACACCATATATTTT,CASSHIQGGSGNTIYF,.,16,TRBV3-1/TRBV3-2,TRBJ1-3,TRBD1
TGTGCCAGCAGCAGGGGGCTCGACTCCTACGAGCAGTACTTC,CASSRGLDSYEQYF,.,14,TRBV18,TRBJ2-7,TRBD1
TGTGCCAGCAGCTTGGGGACAGCTCGAAGAGACACTGAAGCTTTCTTT,CASSLGTARRDTEAFF,once,16,TRBV5-4,TRBJ1-1,.
TGTGCCAGCAGTTACGGGACTAGCGGGGTTGATACGCAGTATTTT,CASSYGTSGVDTQYF,once,15,TRBV6-5,TRBJ2-3,TRBD2
TGTGCCACCAATCCTCCGGGACAGAGCTCTGGGGCCAACGTCCTGACTTTC,CATNPPGQSSGANVLTF,.,17,TRBV24-1,TRBJ2-6,TRBD1
TGTGCCAGCAGCTGGGGCAGGGGATCAGCGCGAGAGCTGTTTTTT,CASSWGRGSARELFF,.,15,TRBV5-8,TRBJ2-2,.
TGCGCCAGCAGCTTGGGACTAGCGGGAAACAACGTCCTGACTTTC,CASSLGLAGNNVLTF,.,15,TRBV5-1,TRBJ2-6,TRBD2
TGTGCCAGCTCACCACGACAGGGATTGACCTCTGGGGCCAACGTCCTGACTTTC,CASSPRQGLTSGANVLTF,.,18,TRBV18,TRBJ2-6,TRBD1
TGTGCCAGCAGCTCGGCGACCCGAAGCGGGGACAATGAGCAGTTCTTC,CASSSATRSGDNEQFF,.,16,TRBV7-3,TRBJ2-1,TRBD2
TGTGCCAGCAGCGCCGCCGGGACAGGGGCTGAAAAACTGTTTTTT,CASSAAGTGAEKLFF,.,15,TRBV9,TRBJ1-4,TRBD1
TGTGCCAGCATGACAGGACGCAATCAGCCCCAGCATTTT,CASMTGRNQPQHF,.,13,TRBV6-5,TRBJ1-5,.
TGTGCCAGCAGCTTGGGGACTAGCGGATACACCGGGGAGCTGTTTTTT,CASSLGTSGYTGELFF,.,16,TRBV5-6,TRBJ2-2,TRBD2
TGTGCCAGCTCACCGGTCCCGCTAGCGGGGGCGCTACGGAGAGAGACCCAGTACTTC,CASSPVPLAGALRRETQYF,.,19,TRBV18,TRBJ2-5,TRBD2
TGTGCCAGCAGCCAAGACGGCAGGGGGTGGTACGAGCAGTACTTC,CASSQDGRGWYEQYF,few,15,TRBV14,TRBJ2-7,TRBD1
TGCAGCGTTTCCCTACAGGGGGTCGAGACCCAGTACTTC,CSVSLQGVETQYF,once,13,TRBV29-1,TRBJ2-5,TRBD1
TGTGCCAGCAGAACGAGACTCAGGGGTCAAGAGACCCAGTACTTC,CASRTRLRGQETQYF,.,15,TRBV6-5,TRBJ2-5,.
TGTGCCAGCAGCTTTACAGTGGATGGCTACACCTTC,CASSFTVDGYTF,once,12,TRBV7-2,TRBJ1-2,.
TGTGCCAGCAGCGTAGCCCTAGCGGGAGGGCTCGGGGAGCTGTTTTTT,CASSVALAGGLGELFF,.,16,TRBV9,TRBJ2-2,TRBD2
TGTGCCACCAGTCCTACTTACCAAGAGACCCAGTACTTC,CATSPTYQETQYF,.,13,TRBV15,TRBJ2-5,.
TGTGCCAGCAGCTTTTTACACGCCTACGAGCAGTACTTC,CASSFLHAYEQYF,.,13,TRBV5-6,TRBJ2-7,.
TGTGCCAGCAGCTTAGTAAGCGGGATGGCAGGGTCTTACACTGAAGCTTTCTTT,CASSLVSGMAGSYTEAFF,few,18,TRBV7-2,TRBJ1-1,.
TGTGCCAGCAGACCCATAAAGCGGGGGGGCTTAGGGGAGACCCAGTACTTC,CASRPIKRGGLGETQYF,once,17,TRBV21-1,TRBJ2-5,.
TGTGCCAGCAGTTTACGGCGGGGAGGTCAGCCCCAGCATTTT,CASSLRRGGQPQHF,.,14,TRBV28,TRBJ1-5,.
TGCAGTGCTACCGGGTATTCTCTCTACACCTTC,CSATGYSLYTF,.,11,TRBV20-1,TRBJ1-2,.
TGCGCCAGCAGCCTGGATGGGCAGGGCCCGAACGCCGGGGAGCTGTTTTTT,CASSLDGQGPNAGELFF,few,17,TRBV5-1,TRBJ2-2,.
TGTGCCAGCAGCGTGATGAGACACGATAATTCACCCCTCCACTTT,CASSVMRHDNSPLHF,.,15,TRBV7-8,TRBJ1-6,.
TGCGCCAGCAGTGAAGTAGCGGGAGGGCCGGGAAAAAAAAGGTCCTACGAGCAGTACTTC,CASSEVAGGPGKKRSYEQYF,.,20,TRBV23-1,TRBJ2-7,TRBD2
TGCAGCGTTGAGGTCCGCGGGTCTCGCAATGAGCAGTTCTTC,CSVEVRGSRNEQFF,once,14,TRBV29-1,TRBJ2-1,.
TGTGCCAGCAGCCCCAGGTTAGCGGACGTGGATACGCAGTATTTT,CASSPRLADVDTQYF,.,15,TRBV5-4,TRBJ2-3,.
TGTGCCAGCAGTGAGGTCACCGCCAATGAGCAGTTCTTC,CASSEVTANEQFF,.,13,TRBV6-2/TRBV6-3,TRBJ2-1,.
TGTGCCAGCAGCCAAGATTATTCGCAGGGCCCAACGGGGACCCAGTACTTC,CASSQDYSQGPTGTQYF,.,17,TRBV4-2,TRBJ2-5,.